This TCR beta chain was observed in a study of blood T cell repertoires in COVID-19 (dated by TCRdb to 2020 to 2021). The study in broad terms: Samples from collaborators originated in the United States, Italy and Spain and spanned both the acute and convalescent phases of COVID-19. The prospective study material was composed of cDNA or gDNA derived from T cells, B-cell-depleted T cells, or PBMCs. Subjects who had been exposed to COVID-19, were actively infected with it, or had recovered from it provided the deeply sampled blood TCRbeta repertoires that made up the dataset. The repertoires were released in a freely available public database meant as a resource for research on the immune response to SARS-CoV-2. The samples were drawn from two sources: the first 160 participants of the ongoing ImmuneRACE study, and over 950 subjects contributed by 6 global collaborators. A de-identified subject ID, COVID-19 status, age in years and sex were almost always included in the sample metadata. HLA class I and class II types, where available, came from metadata supplied by the sample provider rather than from assay-based typing.

Spanning cysteine to phenylalanine, the CDR3 consists of 14 amino acids. The entry retains the CDR3 DNA only, 42 bases that are in frame from base 1. From a lookup of the germline V gene, CDR1 and CDR2 are SQVTM and ANQGSEA. Cut back by 0 bases and 0 bases, the V and J ends lie 6 bases apart. Comments on this clone: It has no known antigen specificity. No quality values exist for individual bases; no much larger clone is one base distant.

The immunoSEQ Assay, a bias-controlled multiplex PCR, was used to amplify TCRbeta CDR3 regions from genomic DNA. The original methods were these. Nucleated cell counts per sample were estimated from amplification of reference gene primers within the assay. To quantify the absolute abundance of each unique TCRbeta CDR3 rearrangement, sequence reads were collapsed and filtered. For each sample, productive Simpson clonality was calculated by taking the square root of Simpson's diversity index across productive rearrangements. What TCRdb holds here is the immuneACCESS table cut down to in-frame rearrangements. Part of the clones is not present; checked against another copy, under half of the missing clones reflect an unresolved V gene, and the others are unexplained. V, J and clone size were drawn from that table, and D and trimming were deduced from the DNA. The sample table lists 80,000 to 100,000 clones, roughly 82% of them with a count of one. The ten largest clonotypes hold approximately 11% of the sample.

Each collaborating institution followed its own protocols to collect whole blood in K2EDTA tubes. For TCRbeta analysis, collaborator samples were shipped as frozen whole blood, as isolated PBMCs, or as DNA extracted from either sample type. Overall study outcomes, separate from this receptor: How much clinical and demographic metadata was included differed by source and by participant, and the metadata was provided uncurated.

The source is a man between 65 and 85 years old with active or convalescent COVID-19. The sample was peripheral blood. The chain joins TRBV29-1 to TRBJ1-3, with no D gene named confidently. The CDR3 amino acid sequence is: CSVEEGNSGNTIYF. The DNA sequence follows: TGCAGCGTTGAAGAGGGCAACTCTGGAAACACCATATATTTT.